The rows below give T cell receptor beta chains drawn from one sample of a study of blood T cell repertoires in COVID-19. This table comes from immunoSEQ multiplex PCR, and its TCRdb copy is limited to in-frame clones, with some not included. The profile shows hundreds of thousands of clones, over 85% of them singletons. Sequenced sample: PBMCs or T cells enriched from blood (not recorded which). Every receptor here comes from a man in his sixties who had recovered from COVID-19. The CDR3 runs from the conserved cysteine through the conserved F or W. Each record gives: clone size, D gene, J gene, V gene, CDR3 protein, CDR3 DNA. A D gene is named only where the DNA matches it firmly. For some rows the clone size is stated as once, few or many, or as a class when expanded; others skip it.

>NA|NA|TRBJ1-4|TRBV12-3/TRBV12-4
CASSLKGEEKLFF
TGTGCCAGCAGTTTGAAGGGGGAAGAAAAACTGTTTTTT
>once|NA|TRBJ1-1|TRBV27
CASNDRGGAFF
TGTGCCAGCAACGACCGGGGGGGAGCTTTCTTT
>NA|NA|TRBJ1-6|TRBV30
CACAGGFSSPLHF
TGTGCCTGCGCCGGGGGGTTTAGTTCACCCCTCCACTTT
>once|NA|TRBJ2-7|TRBV5-6
CASSLPSPFYEQYF
TGTGCCAGCAGCTTGCCTAGTCCCTTCTACGAGCAGTACTTC
>NA|NA|TRBJ1-2|TRBV27
CASRPGQRNYGYTF
TGTGCCAGCAGACCGGGACAACGTAACTATGGCTACACCTTC
>few|TRBD1|TRBJ1-5|TRBV5-1
CASSPTGDRAQPQHF
TGCGCCAGCAGCCCGACGGGGGACAGGGCTCAGCCCCAGCATTTT
>NA|TRBD2|TRBJ2-7|TRBV5-4
CASSPRTSGLYEQYF
TGTGCCAGCAGCCCGAGGACTAGCGGATTATACGAGCAGTACTTC
>NA|NA|TRBJ2-3|TRBV9
CASSVGHAGDTDTQYF
TGTGCCAGCAGCGTAGGTCACGCCGGGGACACAGATACGCAGTATTTT
>few|TRBD1|TRBJ2-7|TRBV7-2
CASSLAGQIYEQYF
TGTGCCAGCAGCTTAGCGGGACAGATCTACGAGCAGTACTTC
>NA|TRBD1|TRBJ1-2|TRBV11-2
CASSLGTGGSYGYTF
TGTGCCAGCAGCTTAGGGACAGGGGGCTCGTATGGCTACACCTTC
>NA|NA|TRBJ2-3|TRBV20-1
CSASGATDTQYF
TGCAGTGCTAGTGGAGCCACAGATACGCAGTATTTT
>NA|TRBD2|TRBJ2-3|TRBV30
CAWSVLGGGLDTQYF
TGTGCCTGGAGTGTACTTGGCGGGGGTCTTGATACGCAGTATTTT
>NA|TRBD1|TRBJ1-3|TRBV3-1/TRBV3-2
CASSRYPGQGGNTIYF
TGTGCCAGCAGCCGGTACCCAGGACAGGGGGGAAACACCATATATTTT
>NA|NA|TRBJ2-2|TRBV2
CASIKDKGADTGELFF
TGTGCCAGCATCAAGGATAAAGGGGCCGACACCGGGGAGCTGTTTTTT
>NA|TRBD1|TRBJ1-1|TRBV5-4
CASSRSEGANTEAFF
TGTGCCAGCAGCCGGAGTGAGGGGGCGAACACTGAAGCTTTCTTT
>NA|NA|TRBJ2-7|TRBV9
CASSAGQTYEQYF
TGTGCCAGCAGCGCCGGACAGACCTACGAGCAGTACTTC
>NA|NA|TRBJ2-1|TRBV4-3
CASSQDGRQGRDEQFF
TGCGCCAGCAGCCAAGATGGGAGACAGGGGAGGGATGAGCAGTTCTTC
>NA|TRBD1|TRBJ2-7|TRBV7-2
CASRSGQGASEQYF
TGTGCCAGCAGATCTGGACAGGGGGCCTCCGAGCAGTACTTC
>NA|TRBD1|TRBJ2-1|TRBV12-5
CASAYRGNEQFF
TGTGCTAGTGCGTACAGGGGGAATGAGCAGTTCTTC
>NA|NA|TRBJ2-2|TRBV4-1
CASSQEGLAVTGELFF
TGCGCCAGCAGCCAAGAGGGCCTAGCAGTCACCGGGGAGCTGTTTTTT
>NA|TRBD2|TRBJ2-1|TRBV5-1
CATRLAGGLNNEQFF
TGCGCCACCAGACTAGCGGGAGGGCTAAACAATGAGCAGTTCTTC
>NA|TRBD2|TRBJ2-1|TRBV5-4
CASRIAGGRNEQFF
TGTGCCAGCAGAATAGCGGGAGGGCGAAATGAGCAGTTCTTC
>NA|NA|TRBJ1-3|TRBV12-5
CASAPPGGGTIYF
TGTGCTAGTGCCCCGCCGGGAGGCGGCACCATATATTTT
>NA|TRBD1|TRBJ1-1|TRBV2
CASSDRGYTAFF
TGTGCCAGCAGTGACAGGGGGTATACTGCTTTCTTT
>NA|NA|TRBJ2-3|TRBV5-6
CASSLTGVGTDTQYF
TGTGCCAGCAGCTTGACAGGTGTCGGCACAGATACGCAGTATTTT
>NA|TRBD2|TRBJ2-2|TRBV7-6
CASSFSAGANTGELFF
TGTGCCAGCAGCTTTTCTGCGGGAGCGAACACCGGGGAGCTGTTTTTT
>NA|NA|TRBJ1-1|TRBV7-3
CASSFQGNTEAFF
TGTGCCAGCAGCTTTCAGGGGAACACTGAAGCTTTCTTT
>NA|NA|TRBJ1-6|TRBV19
CASRSGGMSPLHF
TGTGCCAGTAGATCGGGGGGAATGTCACCCCTCCACTTT
>NA|TRBD1|TRBJ1-1|TRBV6-2/TRBV6-3
CASSYSKGTANTEAFF
TGTGCCAGCAGTTACTCGAAGGGGACAGCGAACACTGAAGCTTTCTTT
>NA|TRBD1|TRBJ1-4|TRBV5-1
CASSSGSGTGYEKLFF
TGCGCCAGCAGCTCGGGAAGCGGGACAGGGTACGAAAAACTGTTTTTT
>NA|NA|TRBJ1-3|TRBV19
CASGSGAGGGNTIYF
TGTGCCAGTGGATCAGGGGCCGGCGGTGGAAACACCATATATTTT
>NA|TRBD1|TRBJ2-3|TRBV29-1
CSVDGATGGTSTDTQYF
TGCAGCGTTGATGGAGCCACAGGGGGTACTAGCACAGATACGCAGTATTTT
>NA|NA|TRBJ1-1|TRBV11-1
CASSPAGNTEAFF
TGTGCCAGCAGCCCGGCGGGGAACACTGAAGCTTTCTTT
>NA|NA|TRBJ2-3|TRBV6-4
CASSTGDTQYF
TGTGCCAGCAGTACCGGGGATACGCAGTATTTT
>once|NA|TRBJ2-3|TRBV2
CASRDSGASTDTQYF
TGTGCCAGCAGAGATAGCGGAGCTAGCACAGATACGCAGTATTTT
>NA|NA|TRBJ2-1|TRBV10-1
CASSPRDWGHNEQFF
TGCGCCAGCAGCCCCCGGGACTGGGGACACAATGAGCAGTTCTTC
>NA|NA|TRBJ2-3|TRBV5-4
CASSSSTDTQYF
TGTGCCAGCAGTTCCTCCACAGATACGCAGTATTTT
>NA|TRBD1|TRBJ1-4|TRBV6-6
CASRDRGHEKLFF
TGTGCCAGCAGGGACAGGGGCCATGAAAAACTGTTTTTT
>NA|TRBD1|TRBJ2-5|TRBV3-1/TRBV3-2
CASSRMGQHQETQYF
TGTGCCAGCAGCCGAATGGGACAGCACCAAGAGACCCAGTACTTC
>once|NA|TRBJ1-1|TRBV19
CASSPLPGTPNTEAFF
TGTGCCAGTAGTCCCTTACCCGGGACACCGAACACTGAAGCTTTCTTT
>NA|TRBD1|TRBJ1-1|TRBV30
CAWSVRRGPLNTEAFF
TGTGCCTGGAGTGTACGGAGGGGGCCCCTTAACACTGAAGCTTTCTTT
>NA|NA|TRBJ2-7|TRBV10-3
CAICCGEGSEQYF
TGTGCCATCTGTTGCGGTGAGGGCTCCGAGCAGTACTTC
>NA|NA|TRBJ2-1|TRBV7-9
CASTLDRWSNEQFF
TGTGCCAGCACCCTAGATCGGTGGTCAAATGAGCAGTTCTTC
>NA|NA|TRBJ2-3|TRBV6-2/TRBV6-3
CASSSPARSTDTQYF
TGTGCCAGCAGCTCCCCCGCCAGGAGCACAGATACGCAGTATTTT
>NA|TRBD2|TRBJ2-1|TRBV4-1
CASSQDRLAGGPEVNEQFF
TGCGCCAGCAGCCAAGATCGGCTAGCGGGAGGGCCGGAGGTAAATGAGCAGTTCTTC
>NA|TRBD2|TRBJ2-1|TRBV3-1/TRBV3-2
CASSQDWGGGAINEQFF
TGTGCCAGCAGCCAAGATTGGGGCGGGGGGGCCATCAATGAGCAGTTCTTC
>NA|NA|TRBJ2-5|TRBV5-1
CASRERTDQETQYF
TGCGCCAGCAGGGAAAGGACAGACCAAGAGACCCAGTACTTC
>NA|TRBD1|TRBJ2-7|TRBV4-1
CASSQEATGAYEQYF
TGCGCCAGCAGCCAAGAAGCAACAGGGGCGTACGAGCAGTACTTC
>NA|NA|TRBJ1-4|TRBV16
CASSQSRGYGEKLFF
TGTGCCAGCAGCCAATCTCGAGGGTATGGAGAAAAACTGTTTTTT
>NA|TRBD1|TRBJ1-2|TRBV11-2
CASSWGQGAFGYTF
TGTGCCAGCAGCTGGGGACAGGGGGCGTTTGGCTACACCTTC
>NA|TRBD2|TRBJ2-7|TRBV28
CASSLLAGSYEQYF
TGTGCCAGCAGTCTCCTAGCGGGCTCCTACGAGCAGTACTTC
>NA|TRBD1|TRBJ2-7|TRBV10-3
CAIREGQDEQYF
TGTGCCATCAGGGAAGGACAGGACGAGCAGTACTTC